This T cell receptor beta chain was sequenced for a study of molecular identifiers for immune sequencing clone quantification (dated by TCRdb to 2016 to 2018). The study in broad terms: For a replicate experiment, RNA from approximately 20,000 or 100,000 naive CD8 T cells was divided into five aliquots, and four of the five aliquots were sequenced. This methods study benchmarked molecular-identifier clustering-based TCR repertoire sequencing (MIDCIRS) and TCR RNA copy counting, using CD8 T cells to do so.

Concerning this clonotype: It has no known antigen specificity. No qualities accompany the bases; no much larger clone lies one base away.

What the research found in general, with its limitations: The naive libraries included spiked-in Jurkat TCR RNA (10 copies' worth), and this RNA is not part of the donor repertoire. Spiked-in Jurkat TCR RNA equivalent to a single cell was reported to be detectable even among 850,000 to 1,000,000 naive CD8 T cells. When barcode sub-clustering was omitted, TCR diversity was inflated by chimeric consensus sequences, with chimeras reaching as high as 47%. Modeling indicated 2.5 to 3.5 TCR RNA copies recovered per cell, compared with 7.5 to 10 by digital PCR, which implies a capture efficiency of about 31%. Identical TCR molecules sharing a barcode could cause highly expanded clone sizes to be underestimated. In CMV-specific effector cells, over 98% of molecules were held by clones above 20 RNA copies, whereas under 1% of molecules were held by such clones in naive cells.

Trimming costs V 2 bases and J 7 bases, and their ends lie 7 bases apart. Its CDR3 holds 11 amino acids, cysteine through phenylalanine. The kept DNA is CDR3 alone, 33 bases in frame from the first base. The CDR1 and CDR2 encoded by the germline V gene (reference sequence) are GTSNPN and SVGIG. Receptors were amplified or captured by PCR. The listed sequencing device is Illumina HiSeq 4000. Bulk TCR libraries were prepared as previously described, using TCR primers listed in Table S5. The Qiagen AllPrep DNA/RNA kit was used to purify total RNA. Before analysis, reads from multiple sequencing runs of the same library were pooled. Regarding the original processing steps: Only reads with exact TCR constant sequence were kept, trimmed to 150 nt, and grouped by their 12-nt molecular barcodes. Reads within each barcode group were sub-clustered using a 15% Levenshtein threshold, and quality-weighted consensus sequences were constructed for each RNA molecule. Non-functional sequences were excluded, and lower-count sequences lying one edit away from another sequence were also excluded. Barcode sub-clusters with fewer than 20% of the maximum read count were removed, based on fitting two negative binomial distributions. Starting from the raw public reads, TCRdb applied fastp trimming at Q25, assembled clones with MiXCR and retained in-frame beta chains. Each entry merges the rows of one CDR3 protein and shows their most common DNA and genes. The V and J calls were determined by TCRdb, not by the authors. The sample contains about 640,000 distinct CDR3 sequences, roughly 21% of them found a single time. Clones ranked in the top ten supply 0.75% to 0.95% of the sample.

Libraries of naive CD8 T cells were built from anywhere between about 17,000 and 1,000,000 sorted cells, with 10%, 30% or 50% of the purified RNA used. On a BD FACSAria II, naive CD8 T cells were FACS-sorted as CD8+CD4-CCR7+CD45RA+ and collected into RLT Plus buffer. Detection sensitivity was tested by spiking Jurkat RNA equal to ten or so TCR copies' worth into samples containing 20,000-1,000,000 naive CD8 T cells. CD8 T cells were enriched with RosetteSep CD8+ T Cell Enrichment Cocktail and Ficoll-Paque, followed by ACK red cell lysis. Recombination joined TRBV30 with TRBJ2-3, with the D segment identity uncertain. Sequencing input: naive CD8+ T cells from blood, with Jurkat cell RNA spiked in. Per the publication, the cell subset or site label means: FACS-sorted CD8+CD4-CCR7+CD45RA+ naive T cells. The TCR comes from a human donor in good health. Some libraries in this study had Jurkat cell RNA spiked in. The CDR3 region has the sequence CAWSLGNTQYF. The nucleotides are TGTGCCTGGAGTCTGGGGAATACGCAGTATTTT.